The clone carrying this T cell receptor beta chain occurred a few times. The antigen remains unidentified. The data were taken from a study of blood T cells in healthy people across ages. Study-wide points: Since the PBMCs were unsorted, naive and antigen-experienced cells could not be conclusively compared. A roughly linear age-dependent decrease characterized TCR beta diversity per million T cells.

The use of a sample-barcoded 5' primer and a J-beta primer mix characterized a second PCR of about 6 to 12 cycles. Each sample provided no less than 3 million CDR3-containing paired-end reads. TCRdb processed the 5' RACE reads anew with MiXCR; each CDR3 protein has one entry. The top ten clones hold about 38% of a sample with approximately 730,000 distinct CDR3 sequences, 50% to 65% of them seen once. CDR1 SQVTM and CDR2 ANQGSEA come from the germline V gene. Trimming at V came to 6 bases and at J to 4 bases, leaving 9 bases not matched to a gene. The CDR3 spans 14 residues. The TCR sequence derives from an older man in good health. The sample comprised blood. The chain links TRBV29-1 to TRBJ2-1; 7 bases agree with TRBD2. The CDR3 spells CSVGRALGYNEQFF. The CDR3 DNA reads TGCAGCGTGGGGAGGGCCTTAGGGTACAATGAGCAGTTCTTC.